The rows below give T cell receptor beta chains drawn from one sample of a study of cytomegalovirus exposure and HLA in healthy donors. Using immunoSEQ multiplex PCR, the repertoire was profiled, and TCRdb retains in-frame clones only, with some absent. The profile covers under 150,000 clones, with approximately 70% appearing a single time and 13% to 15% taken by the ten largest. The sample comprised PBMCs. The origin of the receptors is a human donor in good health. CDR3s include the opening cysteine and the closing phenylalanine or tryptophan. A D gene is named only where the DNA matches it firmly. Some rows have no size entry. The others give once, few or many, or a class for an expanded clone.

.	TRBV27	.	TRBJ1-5	TGTGTCAGCAGTCTGCGGGGGGGTCAGCCCCAGCATTTT	CVSSLRGGQPQHF
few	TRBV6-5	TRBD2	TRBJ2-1	TGTGCCAGCAGTCCCTCTAGCGGCTCCTACAATGAGCAGTTCTTC	CASSPSSGSYNEQFF
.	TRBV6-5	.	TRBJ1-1	TGTGCCAGCAACCTCGGACACTTGAACACTGAAGCTTTCTTT	CASNLGHLNTEAFF
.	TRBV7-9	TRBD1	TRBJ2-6	TGTGCCAGCAGCCCTCCCCGACAGGGTTTCAGTGGGGCCAACGTCCTGACTTTC	CASSPPRQGFSGANVLTF
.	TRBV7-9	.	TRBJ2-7	TGTGCCAGCAGCTCCCGGGGGTACTACGAGCAGTACTTC	CASSSRGYYEQYF
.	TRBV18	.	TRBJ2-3	TGTGCCAGCTCTCGAGGGACTTCCTCTTATCAGACAGATACGCAGTATTTT	CASSRGTSSYQTDTQYF
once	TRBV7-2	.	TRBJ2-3	TGTGCCAGCAGGCGAGACACAGATACGCAGTATTTT	CASRRDTDTQYF
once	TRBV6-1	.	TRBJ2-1	TGTGCCAGCAGCACTACTAGTTACAATGAGCAGTTCTTC	CASSTTSYNEQFF
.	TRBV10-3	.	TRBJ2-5	TGTGCCACCAAGCGGGACCAAGAGACCCAGTACTTC	CATKRDQETQYF
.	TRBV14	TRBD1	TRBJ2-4	TGTGCCAGCAGCCAGGGGACAGTTCAGTACTTC	CASSQGTVQYF
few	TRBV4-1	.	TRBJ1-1	TGCGCCAGCAGCCAAGCCTTGGGGCACGCTGAAGCTTTCTTT	CASSQALGHAEAFF
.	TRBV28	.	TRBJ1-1	TGTGCCAGCAGTTTAGGGACAAACACTGAAGCTTTCTTT	CASSLGTNTEAFF
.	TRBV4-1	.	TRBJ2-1	TGCGCCAGCAGCCAAGTCCGGGAGCAGTTCTTC	CASSQVREQFF
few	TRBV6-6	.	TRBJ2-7	TGTGCCAGCAGTTACTCGACCAGGGGCGAGCAGTACTTC	CASSYSTRGEQYF
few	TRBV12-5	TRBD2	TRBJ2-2	TGTGCTAGTGCCCCGCGGGGGGGGGAAACCGGGGAGCTGTTTTTT	CASAPRGGETGELFF
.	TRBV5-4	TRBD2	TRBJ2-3	TGTGCCAGCAGCTTTCGTCTAGCGGGAGCCGATACGCAGTATTTT	CASSFRLAGADTQYF
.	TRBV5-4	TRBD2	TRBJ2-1	TGTGCCAGCAGCCAACTAGCGGGGGGGTCCTACAATGAGCAGTTCTTC	CASSQLAGGSYNEQFF
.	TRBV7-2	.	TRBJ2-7	TGTGCCAGCAGCGCTCGTAGGGGGTCCTACGAGCAGTACTTC	CASSARRGSYEQYF
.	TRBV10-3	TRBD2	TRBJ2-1	TGTGCCATCAGTAAGGGACTAGCGGAGGAAAATGAGCAGTTCTTC	CAISKGLAEENEQFF
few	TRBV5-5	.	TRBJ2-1	TGTGCCAGCACCCCAGGTTGGGAGAGCTCCTACAATGAGCAGTTCTTC	CASTPGWESSYNEQFF
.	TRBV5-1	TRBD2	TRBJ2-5	TGCGCCAGCAGCCTCCCCCCGGGGACTAGCGCCCAAGAGACCCAGTACTTC	CASSLPPGTSAQETQYF
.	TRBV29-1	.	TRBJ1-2	TGCAGCGTTGAAGTTGGGGCAGGGCCGGTGTTTGGCTACACCTTC	CSVEVGAGPVFGYTF